Shown below are 19 T cell receptor beta chains from a single sample sequenced in a study of OX40 agonist ivuxolimab in advanced cancers. Assay used: immunoSEQ multiplex PCR; TCRdb lists only in-frame clones, some missing. The sample records about 49,000 clones, approximately 81% being singletons. The sequencing used CD4+ or CD8+ T cells sorted from blood, collected in a trial of the OX40 agonist ivuxolimab. The receptor source for this set is an adult with an advanced solid tumor such as melanoma, head and neck, liver or kidney cancer.

The DNA for the CDR3 is TGTGCCAGCAGTTTAGGGGACTACTCTAACAATGAGCAGTTCTTC. Translating it yields CASSLGDYSNNEQFF. This chain links TRBV27 with TRBJ2-1; 7 nucleotides align to TRBD2. The CDR3 contains 15 residues. The junction had 6 bases not matched to a gene; V was cut back by 2 bases and J by 5 bases. Germline CDR1 MNHEY, CDR2 SMNVEV (reference sequence).

The chain recombines TRBV5-6 with TRBJ1-5, with 11 positions matching TRBD1. Germline V gives CDR1 SGHDT, CDR2 YYEEEE. After removal of 4 bases from V and 6 bases from J, the junction contained 6 bases not matched to a gene. The CDR3 runs to 15 residues. The CDR3 region is CASSDAGQGAQPQHF. DNA of the CDR3: TGTGCCAGCAGCGACGCTGGACAGGGGGCTCAGCCCCAGCATTTT.

The V call is TRBV29-1, the J call TRBJ2-3; no reliable D call. Germline loops: CDR1 SQVTM, CDR2 ANQGSEA. Trimming removed 3 bases from V and 4 bases from J, with 8 bases in between. CDR3 length: 12 amino acids. The CDR3 DNA reads as TGCAGCGTTGATGGAAGGGCAGATACGCAGTATTTT. Amino acids: CSVDGRADTQYF.

The chain combines TRBV18 with TRBJ1-1; 7 positions agree with TRBD1. There are 11 residues in the CDR3. The germline V gene has CDR1 KGHSH and CDR2 LQKENI. J was trimmed by 7 bases and V by 6 bases; bases with no gene match: 2. As DNA, the CDR3 is TGTGCCAGCTCCCCAGGGGGTGAAGCTTTCTTT. Protein product: CASSPGGEAFF.

The V call is TRBV27, the J call TRBJ2-5; D unclear. Germline CDR1 reads MNHEY; CDR2 reads SMNVEV (reference sequence). The V end lost 2 bases, the J end lost 0 bases, and 7 bases lay between the germline ends. This CDR3 contains 14 residues. CDR3: CASSLIPYQETQYF. DNA for the CDR3: TGTGCCAGCAGTTTAATCCCGTACCAAGAGACCCAGTACTTC.

V gene TRBV4-3 combines with J gene TRBJ2-3; D uncertain. There are 16 residues in the CDR3. V was trimmed by 4 bases and J by 2 bases, leaving 16 bases between them. CDR1 is LGHNA, CDR2 YSLEER, per germline. The CDR3: CASSRRPDGHTDTQYF. The CDR3 DNA sequence: TGCGCCAGCAGCCGACGCCCGGACGGGCACACAGATACGCAGTATTTT.

In this sample, this clone turned up once. This chain connects TRBV7-8 to TRBJ2-7; D may be TRBD1 (6 bases). V gave up 6 bases and J gave up 2 bases, with 14 bases separating them. This CDR3 is built from 14 residues. CDR1 SGHVS and CDR2 FQNEAQ come from the germline V gene. DNA of the CDR3: TGTGCCAGCAGTGGTACTTCAGGGGCCTACGAGCAGTACGTC. Its protein is CASSGTSGAYEQYV.

The chain has TRBV27 and TRBJ2-1, with no clear D. Germline values: CDR1 MNHEY, CDR2 SMNVEV (reference sequence). Trimming left V 11 bases short and J 2 bases short, with 16 bases between. This CDR3 is built from 14 residues. The CDR3 DNA reads as TGTGCCTCCCAGGCGTCGAGTACCTACAATGAGCAGTTCTTC. It specifies CASQASSTYNEQFF.

This chain connects TRBV27 to TRBJ1-2; tentatively, D is TRBD1 (5 bases). V lost 5 bases and J 6 bases, leaving 16 bases between the germline ends. The CDR3 loop spans 14 amino acids. CDR1 and CDR2 (germline): MNHEY, SMNVEV (reference sequence). The CDR3 region has the DNA TGTGCCAGCAGTCTACTCCGCGGGGCCCATGGCTACACCTTC. Its translation is CASSLLRGAHGYTF.

The chain carries TRBV19 and TRBJ2-1; 9 bases line up with TRBD2. Germline loops: CDR1 LNHDA, CDR2 SQIVND (reference sequence). CDR3 size: 18 residues. V shed 1 base and J 0 bases; nucleotides not matched to a gene: 7. The CDR3 spells CASSIVSTSGYSYNEQFF. The CDR3 DNA follows: TGTGCCAGTAGTATAGTGTCGACTAGCGGTTACTCCTACAATGAGCAGTTCTTC.

J is TRBJ2-7 and V is TRBV5-1; 8 bases agree with TRBD1. Germline V gives CDR1 SGHRS, CDR2 YFSETQ. V was clipped by 5 bases and J by 1 base; unmatched bases: 14. This CDR3 is built from 17 residues. The CDR3 region has the DNA TGCGCCAGCAGGGAGCCCATTTCGGGACAGGCTTCCTACGAGCAGTACTTC. This gives the protein CASREPISGQASYEQYF.

The chain combines TRBV11-2 with TRBJ2-7; 8 bases match TRBD2. This CDR3 has 12 amino acids. The germline CDR1 and CDR2 sequences are SGHAT and FQNNGV. Losses at the gene ends were 5 bases for V and 6 bases for J; bases not matched to a gene: 3. The CDR3 coding sequence is TGTGCCAGCAGCCACGGACTAGCCGAGCAGTACTTC. It codes for CASSHGLAEQYF.

This CDR3 is CASSPWTGEDYGYTF. In DNA form, the CDR3 reads TGTGCCAGCTCACCATGGACAGGGGAGGACTATGGCTACACCTTC. This chain links TRBV18 with TRBJ1-2; TRBD1 agrees at 9 bases. Germline trimming cut 2 bases from V and 3 bases from J; bases unmatched to any gene: 4. This CDR3 spans 15 amino acids. Germline assignment: CDR1 KGHSH and CDR2 LQKENI.

The chain joins TRBV6-4 to TRBJ1-4; the match to TRBD1 covers 9 bases. Per the germline V gene, CDR1 is MRHNA and CDR2 is SNTAGT. The CDR3 sequence is 15 residues long. The V and J ends lost 7 bases and 3 bases, in that order; junction bases with no gene match: 6. The CDR3, as DNA: TGTGCCAGCAACCTACAGGGGGCGGCTAATGAAAAACTGTTTTTT. Protein: CASNLQGAANEKLFF.

In this sample, this clone turned up a few times. The chain recombines TRBV7-9 with TRBJ2-3, with 8 bases that match TRBD2. The germline gives CDR1 SEHNR, CDR2 FQNEAQ (reference sequence). V was clipped by 1 base and J by 6 bases; unmatched bases: 6. CDR3 length equals 15 residues. CDR3 amino acids: CASSLGGGPTDTQYF. CDR3 nucleotide sequence: TGTGCCAGCAGCTTAGGCGGGGGGCCAACCGATACGCAGTATTTT. The complete variable domain, with remaining parts taken from reference TRBV7-9 and TRBJ2-3, reads DTGVSQNPRHKITKRGQNVTFRCDPISEHNRLYWYRQTLGQGPEFLTYFQNEAQLEKSRLLSDRFSAERPKGSFSTLEIQRTEQGDSAMYLCASSLGGGPTDTQYFGPGTRLTVL.

The V call is TRBV28, the J call TRBJ2-7; 8 bases map to TRBD1. The V gene's germline CDR1 is MDHEN and CDR2 SYDVKM. Trimming cost V 5 bases and J 2 bases; bases outside gene matches: 5. The CDR3 runs 14 residues. CDR3 in amino acids: CASSRTGTAYEQYF. CDR3 bases: TGTGCCAGCAGTCGGACAGGGACAGCCTACGAGCAGTACTTC. Based on the CDR3 plus reference TRBV28 and TRBJ2-7, the full variable domain is DVKVTQSSRYLVKRTGEKVFLECVQDMDHENMFWYRQDPGLGLRLIYFSYDVKMKEKGDIPEGYSVSREKKERFSLILESASTNQTSMYLCASSRTGTAYEQYFGPGTRLTVT.

The V and J genes are TRBV27 and TRBJ2-5; D unclear. Germline CDR1 and CDR2: MNHEY and SMNVEV (reference sequence). This CDR3 has 13 residues. Trimming removed 2 bases from V and 2 bases from J, with 6 bases in between. CDR3 DNA sequence: TGTGCCAGCAGTTTAATGGGACAAGAGACCCAGTACTTC. This sequence encodes CASSLMGQETQYF.

The J gene is TRBJ2-7, the V gene TRBV27; maybe TRBD1 (5 bases). There are 15 residues in the CDR3. Per the germline V gene, CDR1 is MNHEY and CDR2 is SMNVEV (reference sequence). Trimming cost V 5 bases and J 3 bases, with 17 bases left between them. CDR3 nucleotides: TGTGCCAGCAGTCTAGACAGCCCCCCGAGCTACGAGCAGTACTTC. It yields the protein CASSLDSPPSYEQYF.

This clone occurred a few times. CDR3 DNA: TGTGCCAGCAGTTTCGGGCCCGGCGTCGGGGCCCAGTACTTC. Translated, it gives CASSFGPGVGAQYF. V usage is TRBV27 and J usage is TRBJ2-5; D perhaps matches TRBD2 (5 bases). The ends were cut back, 3 bases at V and 9 bases at J, with 17 bases in the middle. Germline CDR1 is MNHEY and CDR2 is SMNVEV (reference sequence). This CDR3 is 14 amino acids long.